What follows are 21 T cell receptor beta chains derived from one specimen sequenced in a study of OX40 agonist ivuxolimab in advanced cancers. Using immunoSEQ multiplex PCR, the repertoire was profiled, and TCRdb retains in-frame clones only, with some absent. The repertoire holds tens of thousands of clones, with around four fifths as singletons. Sequencing used CD4+ or CD8+ T cells sorted from blood, obtained in a trial of the OX40 agonist ivuxolimab. These receptors originate from an adult with an advanced solid tumor such as melanoma, head and neck, liver or kidney cancer.

The chain is built from TRBV5-4 and TRBJ2-7, with TRBD2 identical over 10 bases. The CDR3 runs 16 residues. The V and J ends lost 4 bases and 3 bases, in that order; junction bases with no gene match: 10. Germline V lookup: CDR1 SGHNT, CDR2 YYREEE (reference sequence). As DNA, the CDR3 is TGTGCCAGCAGCCCCGAAGGTAGCGGGAGGCACTACGAGCAGTACTTC. This codes for CASSPEGSGRHYEQYF.

V and J are TRBV27 and TRBJ1-1; the match to TRBD1 covers 10 bases. The trim removed 8 bases at V and 11 bases at J, leaving 17 bases unmatched. The CDR3 extends over 15 amino acids. CDR1 and CDR2 from the germline V gene are MNHEY and SMNVEV (reference sequence). CDR3 coding DNA: TGTGCCAGCTCGACAACTCATACCGGGACAGGGGTGGCTTTCTTT. It encodes CASSTTHTGTGVAFF.

This chain links TRBV6-6 with TRBJ1-3; D gene ambiguous. The V end was cut by 2 bases, the J end by 9 bases, with 17 bases between. Per germline, CDR1 MNHNY and CDR2 SVGAGI (reference sequence). CDR3 size: 15 residues. CDR3 nucleotides: TGTGCCAGCAGTTACGGGAGCACCGGCGAAGCCACCATATATTTT. It codes for CASSYGSTGEATIYF.

J is TRBJ1-1 and V is TRBV19, with TRBD1 matching 10 bases. The CDR3 sequence is 17 residues long. From germline, CDR1 is LNHDA and CDR2 SQIVND (reference sequence). The V and J ends lost 6 bases and 4 bases, in that order; junction bases with no gene match: 14. The DNA of the CDR3 is TGTGCCAGTAGCACACACCACCTGGGACAGGGGAGCACTGAAGCTTTCTTT. Residues: CASSTHHLGQGSTEAFF.

The chain has TRBV21-1 and TRBJ1-2; whether TRBD1, the table's D call, matches the DNA was not checked. TRBV21-1 is reported as a pseudogene. The CDR3 runs to 13 residues. CDR3 DNA sequence: TGTGCCAGCAGCAAATCACAGGGCTGCGGCTACACCTTC. Protein product: CASSKSQGCGYTF.

For the CDR3, the DNA is TGTGCCAGCAGCGTATGGCGGGAGGGCCGCACCGGGGAGCTGTTTTTT. Translating gives CASSVWREGRTGELFF. The genes are TRBV9 and TRBJ2-2; 9 bases agree with TRBD2. The CDR3 totals 16 residues. Germline CDR1 SGDLS, CDR2 YYNGEE. V lost 1 base to trimming and J lost 4 bases; unmatched junction nucleotides: 5.

The chain uses TRBV6-5 and TRBJ2-2; tentative D call: TRBD2 (5 bases). The ends were cut back, 2 bases at V and 5 bases at J, with 9 bases in the middle. CDR1 is MNHEY, CDR2 SVGAGI, per germline. The CDR3 length is 14 residues. CDR3: CASSYGPGTGELFF. In DNA form, the CDR3 reads TGTGCCAGCAGTTACGGCCCGGGAACCGGGGAGCTGTTTTTT.

The gene calls are TRBV7-2 and TRBJ2-2, with 7 positions matching TRBD1. CDR1 and CDR2 from the germline V gene are SGHTA and FQGNSA. J lost 3 bases, V lost 1 base, and 5 bases had no gene match. CDR3 length: 16 residues. The CDR3 DNA is TGTGCCAGCAGCTTAGAGGGGCAGGGGGACACCGGGGAGCTGTTTTTT. It is translated as CASSLEGQGDTGELFF.

This clone was seen only once. The chain combines TRBV2 with TRBJ2-3; D is perhaps TRBD2 (6 bases). There are 15 residues in the CDR3. Between the trimmed V and J ends, which lost 5 bases and 0 bases, there was a span of 12 bases. Germline values: CDR1 SNHLY, CDR2 FYNNEI. CDR3 protein: CASSLEGTSTDTQYF. The CDR3 nucleotides are TGTGCCAGCAGTTTGGAGGGTACTAGCACAGATACGCAGTATTTT. Using reference TRBV2 and TRBJ2-3 for the parts outside the CDR3, the full variable domain is EPEVTQTPSHQVTQMGQEVILRCVPISNHLYFYWYRQILGQKVEFLVSFYNNEISEKSEIFDDQFSVERPDGSNFTLKIRSTKLEDSAMYFCASSLEGTSTDTQYFGPGTRLTVL.

This chain joins TRBV9 and TRBJ2-1, with 9 bases identical to TRBD1. The V segment lost 3 bases and the J segment 8 bases; nucleotides outside the gene matches: 9. CDR3 length: 15 amino acids. Germline-derived CDR1 and CDR2 are SGDLS and YYNGEE. The CDR3 region is CASSEEDRGWDEQFF. CDR3 nucleotide sequence: TGTGCCAGCAGCGAGGAGGACAGGGGATGGGATGAGCAGTTCTTC.

The gene calls are TRBV7-9 and TRBJ2-3; TRBD2 agrees at 7 bases. Germline CDR1 and CDR2: SEHNR and FQNEAQ (reference sequence). V lost 1 base and J lost 8; bases outside the gene matches: 0. CDR3 size: 12 residues. CDR3 sequence reads: CASSLGGGTQYF. The DNA of the CDR3 is TGTGCCAGCAGCTTAGGCGGGGGTACGCAGTATTTT.

This sequence joins TRBV18 and TRBJ2-7; D possibly uses TRBD1 or TRBD2 (6 bases each). The CDR3 totals 15 residues. The ends were cut back, 3 bases at V and 6 bases at J, with 18 bases in the middle. In germline, CDR1 is KGHSH, CDR2 LQKENI. The CDR3 region has the DNA TGTGCCAGCTCACCCTCCATTGTACAGGGAGGCGAGCAGTACTTC. This translates into CASSPSIVQGGEQYF.

V gene TRBV30 combines with J gene TRBJ2-6, with D possibly called TRBD1 or TRBD2 (5 bases each). The V gene lost 8 bases and the J gene lost 2 bases, with 13 bases spanning the gap. This CDR3 is built from 14 residues. The germline CDR1 and CDR2 sequences are GTSNPN and SVGIG (reference sequence). In DNA form, the CDR3 reads TGTGCCCGACACACGGGACCTGGGGCCAACGTCCTGACTTTC. The encoded protein is CARHTGPGANVLTF. Full variable domain (remainder filled in from reference TRBV30 and TRBJ2-6): SQTIHQWPATLVQPVGSPLSLECTVEGTSNPNLYWYRQAAGRGLQLLFYSVGIGQISSEVPQNLSASRPQDRQFILSSKKLLLSDSGFYLCARHTGPGANVLTFGAGSRLTVL.

The rearrangement joins TRBV10-3 to TRBJ2-6; D is undetermined. Germline values: CDR1 ENHRY, CDR2 SYGVKD. Trimming took off 5 bases at V and 1 base at J, with 9 bases between the two ends. This CDR3 has 15 residues. The CDR3 sequence: CAISLKASGANVLTF. Written as DNA, the CDR3 is TGTGCCATCAGTTTAAAAGCGTCTGGGGCCAACGTCCTGACTTTC.

The J gene is TRBJ1-5, the V gene TRBV30, with TRBD1 matching 7 bases. This CDR3 has 15 amino acids. Germline V gene sequence: CDR1 GTSNPN, CDR2 SVGIG (reference sequence). The V and J ends lost 5 bases and 4 bases, in that order; junction bases with no gene match: 11. CDR3 coding DNA: TGTGCCTGGGACAGGGAAGTTGCCGTGAATCAGCCCCAGCATTTT. Protein: CAWDREVAVNQPQHF.

V usage is TRBV10-1 and J usage is TRBJ2-2; possibly TRBD2 for D (7 bases). The germline V gene encodes CDR1 WNHNN and CDR2 SYGVQD (reference sequence). V was pared by 8 bases and J by 0 bases, with 10 bases between. The length of the CDR3 is 14 residues. CDR3 DNA: TGCGCCAGCGGGGGGGGCGCGAACACCGGGGAGCTGTTTTTT. This codes for CASGGGANTGELFF.

Only a few counts were recorded for this clone. The rearrangement links TRBV4-1 to TRBJ2-6; either TRBD1 or TRBD2 may fit D (5 bases each). The germline CDR1 and CDR2 sequences are MGHRA and YSYEKL. This CDR3 region has 18 residues. V lost 2 bases and J 6 bases, leaving 20 bases between the germline ends. For the CDR3, the DNA is TGCGCCAGCAGCCAACGTCCGGGGCTTAGGGATGCGGCCAACGTCCTGACTTTC. Amino acids: CASSQRPGLRDAANVLTF.

This chain links TRBV28 with TRBJ2-1, with D perhaps TRBD1 (6 bases). Germline-derived CDR1 and CDR2 are MDHEN and SYDVKM. Trimming removed 3 bases from V and 2 bases from J, with 11 bases in between. CDR3 length: 15 amino acids. CDR3 in amino acids: CASSFVEGAYNEQFF. In DNA, the CDR3 is TGTGCCAGCAGTTTCGTAGAGGGGGCCTACAATGAGCAGTTCTTC.

The CDR3 region has the DNA TGTGCCAGCAGCTTAGGGGCGGCGCGGGAGTTCGGCGAGCAGTACTTC. As protein: CASSLGAAREFGEQYF. The chain uses TRBV11-3 and TRBJ2-5; 7 nucleotides agree with TRBD2. With the DNA end fitting TRBJ2-7 better, the J assignment may be wrong. Germline CDR1 reads SGHNT; CDR2 reads YENEEA. This CDR3 contains 16 residues.

The genes are TRBV7-2 and TRBJ2-5; D possibly corresponds to TRBD2 (5 bases). With 1 base removed from V and 4 bases from J, the gap between germline ends came to 13 bases. CDR1 SGHTA and CDR2 FQGNSA come from the germline V gene. There are 15 residues in the CDR3. This CDR3 is CASSLGGSVRETQYF. The CDR3 DNA reads as TGTGCCAGCAGCTTAGGAGGGAGTGTGAGAGAGACCCAGTACTTC.

The CDR3 DNA follows: TGTGCCAGCAGCGTCAAGAGGGACTACTCGAACACCGGGGAGCTGTTTTTT. Translating it yields CASSVKRDYSNTGELFF. V usage is TRBV9 and J usage is TRBJ2-2; 7 nucleotides match TRBD2. Losses at the gene ends were 2 bases for V and 0 bases for J; bases not matched to a gene: 7. Germline V gene lookup returns CDR1 SGDLS and CDR2 YYNGEE. The CDR3 loop spans 17 amino acids.